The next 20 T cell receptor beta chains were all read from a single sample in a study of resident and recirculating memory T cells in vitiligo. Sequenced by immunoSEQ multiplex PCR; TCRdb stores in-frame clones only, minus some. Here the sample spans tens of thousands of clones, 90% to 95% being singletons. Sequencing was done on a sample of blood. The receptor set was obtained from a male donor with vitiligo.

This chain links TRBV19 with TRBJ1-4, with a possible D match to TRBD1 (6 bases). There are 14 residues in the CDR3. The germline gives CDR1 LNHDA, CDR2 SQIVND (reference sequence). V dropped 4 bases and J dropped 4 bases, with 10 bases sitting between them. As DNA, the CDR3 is TGTGCCAGTAGTACCGGGGACAATAATGAAAAACTGTTTTTT. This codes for CASSTGDNNEKLFF.

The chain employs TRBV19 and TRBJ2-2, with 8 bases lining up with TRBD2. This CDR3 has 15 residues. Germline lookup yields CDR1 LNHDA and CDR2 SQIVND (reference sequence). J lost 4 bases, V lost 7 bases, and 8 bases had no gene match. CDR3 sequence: CASIRGGAVTGELFF. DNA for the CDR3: TGTGCCAGTATCCGGGGGGGGGCGGTCACCGGGGAGCTGTTTTTT.

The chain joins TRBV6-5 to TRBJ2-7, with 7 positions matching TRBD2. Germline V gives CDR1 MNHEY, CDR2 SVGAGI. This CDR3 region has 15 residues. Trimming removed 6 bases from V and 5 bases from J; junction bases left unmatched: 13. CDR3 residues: CASSWQGRAGDEQYF. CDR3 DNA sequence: TGTGCCAGCAGCTGGCAGGGCAGGGCGGGAGACGAGCAGTACTTC.

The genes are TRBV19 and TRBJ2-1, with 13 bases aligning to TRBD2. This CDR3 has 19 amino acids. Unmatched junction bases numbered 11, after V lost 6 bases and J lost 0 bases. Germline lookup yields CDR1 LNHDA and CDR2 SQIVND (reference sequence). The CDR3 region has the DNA TGTGCCAGTAGAAGACTAGCGGGGGGTCCTGACAGCTCCTACAATGAGCAGTTCTTC. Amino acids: CASRRLAGGPDSSYNEQFF. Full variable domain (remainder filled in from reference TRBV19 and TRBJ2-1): DGGITQSPKYLFRKEGQNVTLSCEQNLNHDAMYWYRQDPGQGLRLIYYSQIVNDFQKGDIAEGYSVSREKKESFPLTVTSAQKNPTAFYLCASRRLAGGPDSSYNEQFFGPGTRLTVL.

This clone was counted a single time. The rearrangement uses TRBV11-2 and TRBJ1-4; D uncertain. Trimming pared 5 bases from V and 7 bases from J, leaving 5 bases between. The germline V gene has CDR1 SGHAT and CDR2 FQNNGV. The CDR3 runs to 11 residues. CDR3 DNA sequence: TGTGCCAGCAGCGGCCCTGAAAAACTGTTTTTT. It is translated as CASSGPEKLFF.

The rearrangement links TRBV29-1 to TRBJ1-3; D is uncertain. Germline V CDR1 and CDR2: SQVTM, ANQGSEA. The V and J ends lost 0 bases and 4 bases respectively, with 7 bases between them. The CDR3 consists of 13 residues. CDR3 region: CSVEEPGGNTIYF. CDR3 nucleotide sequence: TGCAGCGTTGAAGAACCGGGGGGAAACACCATATATTTT.

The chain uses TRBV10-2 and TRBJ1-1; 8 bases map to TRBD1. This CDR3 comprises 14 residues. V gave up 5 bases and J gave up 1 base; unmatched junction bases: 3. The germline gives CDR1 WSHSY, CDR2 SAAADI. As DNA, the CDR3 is TGCGCCAGCAGTACCGGGACAGGGAACACTGAAGCTTTCTTT. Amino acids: CASSTGTGNTEAFF.

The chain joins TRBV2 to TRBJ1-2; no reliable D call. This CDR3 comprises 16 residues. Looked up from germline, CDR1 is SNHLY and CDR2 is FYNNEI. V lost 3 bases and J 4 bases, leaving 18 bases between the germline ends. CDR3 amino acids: CASSDGVGSWGYGYTF. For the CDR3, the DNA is TGTGCCAGCAGTGACGGGGTGGGTTCTTGGGGCTATGGCTACACCTTC.

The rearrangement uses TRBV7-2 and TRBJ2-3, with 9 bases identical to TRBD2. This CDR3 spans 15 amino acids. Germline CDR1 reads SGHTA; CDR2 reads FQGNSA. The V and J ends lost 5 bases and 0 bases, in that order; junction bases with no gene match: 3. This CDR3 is CASSAGLASTDTQYF. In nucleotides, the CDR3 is TGTGCCAGCAGCGCGGGACTAGCTAGCACAGATACGCAGTATTTT.

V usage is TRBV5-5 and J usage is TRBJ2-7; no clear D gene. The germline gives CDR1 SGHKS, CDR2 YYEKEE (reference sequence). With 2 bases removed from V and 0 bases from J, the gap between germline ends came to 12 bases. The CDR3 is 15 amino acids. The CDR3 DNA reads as TGTGCCAGCAGCTTAGGCCGTGGCGGCTCCTACGAGCAGTACTTC. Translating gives CASSLGRGGSYEQYF.

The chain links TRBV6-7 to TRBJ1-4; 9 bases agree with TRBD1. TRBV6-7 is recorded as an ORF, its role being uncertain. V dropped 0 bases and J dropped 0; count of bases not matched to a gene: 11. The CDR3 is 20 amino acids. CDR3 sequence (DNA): TGTGCCAGCAGTTACTCGATTTCCGGACAGGGGACGACAACTAATGAAAAACTGTTTTTT. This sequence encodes CASSYSISGQGTTTNEKLFF.

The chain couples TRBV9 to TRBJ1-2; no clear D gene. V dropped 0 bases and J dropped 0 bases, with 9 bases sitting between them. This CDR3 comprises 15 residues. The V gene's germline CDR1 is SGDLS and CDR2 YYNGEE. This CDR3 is CASSVVGSSNYGYTF. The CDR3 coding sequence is TGTGCCAGCAGCGTAGTTGGCTCCTCTAACTATGGCTACACCTTC.

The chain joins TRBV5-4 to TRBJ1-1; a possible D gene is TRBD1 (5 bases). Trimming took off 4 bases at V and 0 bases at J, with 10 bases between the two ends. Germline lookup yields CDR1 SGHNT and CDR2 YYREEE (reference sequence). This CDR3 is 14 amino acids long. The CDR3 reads CASSLRQMNTEAFF. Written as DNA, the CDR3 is TGTGCCAGCAGCCTCCGACAGATGAACACTGAAGCTTTCTTT.

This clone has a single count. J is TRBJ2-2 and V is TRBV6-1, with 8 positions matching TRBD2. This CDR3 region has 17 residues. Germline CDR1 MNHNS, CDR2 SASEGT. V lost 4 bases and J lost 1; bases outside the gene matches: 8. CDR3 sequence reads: CASSGPGTSRNTGELFF. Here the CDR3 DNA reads TGTGCCAGCAGTGGACCCGGGACTAGTCGGAACACCGGGGAGCTGTTTTTT.

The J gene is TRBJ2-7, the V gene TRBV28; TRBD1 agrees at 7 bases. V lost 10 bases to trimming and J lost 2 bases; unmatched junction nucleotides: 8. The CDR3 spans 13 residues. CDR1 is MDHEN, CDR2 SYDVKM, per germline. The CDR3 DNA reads TGTGCCACCGGGACAGCCGATACCTACGAGCAGTACTTC. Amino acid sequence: CATGTADTYEQYF.

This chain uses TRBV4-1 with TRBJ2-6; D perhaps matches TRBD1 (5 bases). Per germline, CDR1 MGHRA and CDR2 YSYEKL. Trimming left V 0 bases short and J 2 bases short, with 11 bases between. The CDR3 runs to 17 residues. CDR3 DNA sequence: TGCGCCAGCAGCCAAGATCGGCTAGGGGCTGGGGCCAACGTCCTGACTTTC. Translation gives CASSQDRLGAGANVLTF.

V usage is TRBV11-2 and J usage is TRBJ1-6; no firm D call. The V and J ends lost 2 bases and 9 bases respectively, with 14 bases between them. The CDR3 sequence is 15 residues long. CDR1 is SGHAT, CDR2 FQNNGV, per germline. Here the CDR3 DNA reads TGTGCCAGCAGCTTAACTAGATCCTGGGGTTCACCCCTCCACTTT. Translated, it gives CASSLTRSWGSPLHF.

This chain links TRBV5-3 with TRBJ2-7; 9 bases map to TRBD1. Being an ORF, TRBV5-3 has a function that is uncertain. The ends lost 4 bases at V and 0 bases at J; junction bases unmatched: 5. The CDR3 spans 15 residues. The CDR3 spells CARSHDRGCSYEQYF. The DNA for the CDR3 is TGTGCCAGAAGCCACGACAGGGGGTGCTCCTACGAGCAGTACTTC.

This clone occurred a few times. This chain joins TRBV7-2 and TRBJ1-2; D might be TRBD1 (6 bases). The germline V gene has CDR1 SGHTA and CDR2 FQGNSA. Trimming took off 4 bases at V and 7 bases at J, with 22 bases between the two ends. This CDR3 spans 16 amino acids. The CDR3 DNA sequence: TGTGCCAGCAGCTCTCACACCATCACAACAGGGCGTGGCTACACCTTC. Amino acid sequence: CASSSHTITTGRGYTF.

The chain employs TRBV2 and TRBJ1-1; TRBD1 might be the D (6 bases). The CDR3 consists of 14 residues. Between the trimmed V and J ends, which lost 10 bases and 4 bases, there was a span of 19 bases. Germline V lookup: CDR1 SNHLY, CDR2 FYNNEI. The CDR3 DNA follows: TGTGCCAACAAACAGGGATCTGCTTTCACTGAAGCTTTCTTT. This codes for CANKQGSAFTEAFF. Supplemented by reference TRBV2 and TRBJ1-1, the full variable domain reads EPEVTQTPSHQVTQMGQEVILRCVPISNHLYFYWYRQILGQKVEFLVSFYNNEISEKSEIFDDQFSVERPDGSNFTLKIRSTKLEDSAMYFCANKQGSAFTEAFFGQGTRLTVV.